The 4 T cell receptor beta chains given below trace back to one sample, sequenced in a study of shared clonotypes between healthy human individuals. Produced via immunoSEQ multiplex PCR; TCRdb's table is partial and in-frame only. The sample yields over a million clones, 95% to 97% seen once. The sequenced sample consisted of naive CD4+ T cells sorted from blood. Subset defined: CD45RA+ positively selected. Source of these receptors: a man aged 25-45 years in good health.

The CDR3 reads CAWSVVSGGNYGSFVFF. The CDR3, as DNA: TGTGCCTGGAGTGTGGTATCCGGCGGTAATTATGGGAGCTTTGTCTTCTTT. The chain couples TRBV30 to TRBJ1-1; no reliable D call. The CDR3 totals 17 residues. Trimming took off 0 bases at V and 14 bases at J, with 31 bases between the two ends. CDR1 is GTSNPN and CDR2 is SVGIG in the germline V gene (reference sequence).

V usage is TRBV14 and J usage is TRBJ1-5; no clear D gene. This CDR3 spans 14 amino acids. The V gene's germline CDR1 is SGHDN and CDR2 FVKESK. Trimming shortened V by 4 bases and J by 4 bases, and 11 bases separated the two germline ends. The CDR3 reads CASSRGGWNQPQHF. Here the CDR3 DNA reads TGTGCCAGCAGCCGAGGAGGATGGAATCAGCCCCAGCATTTT.

V is TRBV27 and J is TRBJ1-4; 7 bases align to TRBD1. The ends lost 6 bases at V and 0 bases at J; junction bases unmatched: 10. CDR1 is MNHEY and CDR2 is SMNVEV in the germline V gene (reference sequence). CDR3 length: 17 residues. The CDR3 bases are TGTGCCAGCAGAGGCGGCAGGGGGTATGCAACTAATGAAAAACTGTTTTTT. This encodes CASRGGRGYATNEKLFF.

The chain carries TRBV5-5 and TRBJ1-1; D not certain. Trimming pared 6 bases from V and 1 base from J, leaving 13 bases between. The CDR3 consists of 14 residues. Germline V CDR1 and CDR2: SGHKS, YYEKEE (reference sequence). The DNA of the CDR3 is TGTGCCAGCACCCTGAGGCAGGCGAACACTGAAGCTTTCTTT. As protein: CASTLRQANTEAFF.